These 21 T cell receptor beta chains share one sample of origin, sequenced in a study of T-cell reconstitution after alpha-beta-depleted transplantation in children. The TCRbeta library incorporated unique molecular identifiers. TCRdb redid the calling of the PCR reads with MiXCR, one entry per CDR3 protein. The table has 640,000 or so distinct CDR3 sequences, roughly 17% seen once. Specimen: PBMCs from the stem cell graft donor, collected from the stem cell graft. The receptors were gathered from a human donor who donated a stem cell graft to a child with acute myeloid leukemia.

The J gene is TRBJ2-7, the V gene TRBV5-1; tentatively, D is TRBD2 (5 bases). CDR3 size: 14 residues. Germline V gene data show CDR1 as SGHRS and CDR2 as YFSETQ. Trimming removed 1 base from V and 7 bases from J, with 15 bases in between. The CDR3 protein is CASSLSSGIDEQYV. In DNA, the CDR3 is TGCGCCAGCAGCTTGTCTTCGGGAATTGATGAGCAGTACGTC.

Only a few counts were recorded for this clonotype. V usage is TRBV7-2 and J usage is TRBJ2-7, with TRBD2 identical over 9 bases. The CDR3 is 14 amino acids. The V segment lost 5 bases and the J segment 0 bases; nucleotides outside the gene matches: 2. CDR1 SGHTA and CDR2 FQGNSA come from the germline V gene. DNA for the CDR3: TGTGCCAGCAGCATTAGCGGGGGCTCCTACGAGCAGTACTTC. It specifies CASSISGGSYEQYF. Full variable domain (outside the CDR3, taken from reference TRBV7-2 and TRBJ2-7): GAGVSQSPSNKVTEKGKDVELRCDPISGHTALYWYRQSLGQGLEFLIYFQGNSAPDKSGLPSDRFSAERTGGSVSTLTIQRTQQEDSAVYLCASSISGGSYEQYFGPGTRLTVT.

About this clonotype itself: This may be a read error, as it is one base from a much larger clone. The chain uses TRBV12-3 or TRBV12-4 and TRBJ2-1, with 7 bases aligning to TRBD2. The length of the CDR3 is 14 residues. CDR3 protein: CASSTAGPFNEQSF. In DNA, the CDR3 is TGTGCCAGCAGTACAGCGGGGCCCTTCAATGAGCAGTCCTTC.

The chain combines TRBV6-5 with TRBJ1-4, with D perhaps matching TRBD1 (5 bases). Germline values: CDR1 MNHEY, CDR2 SVGAGI. Trimming cost V 0 bases and J 8 bases, with 13 bases left between them. This CDR3 has 15 residues. CDR3 sequence: CASSYSGGGEEKLFF. CDR3 DNA: TGTGCCAGCAGTTACTCCGGGGGAGGGGAGGAAAAACTGTTTTTT.

In its sample, this clonotype was seen many times. The CDR3 is CASHPAGGPMGYGYTF. CDR3 in DNA: TGCGCCAGCCATCCGGCGGGCGGCCCCATGGGCTATGGCTACACCTTC. The chain combines TRBV4-3 with TRBJ1-2; D call uncertain. Trimming stripped 8 bases from V and 4 bases from J, with 23 bases between. Germline CDR1 is LGHNA and CDR2 is YSLEER. The CDR3 contains 16 residues.

This clonotype has more than one count but fewer than ten. The chain is built from TRBV25-1 and TRBJ1-4; the match to TRBD1 covers 8 bases. The CDR3 runs 15 residues. CDR1 is MGHDK and CDR2 is SYGVNS in the germline V gene. Trimming removed 4 bases from V and 7 bases from J; junction bases left unmatched: 8. The CDR3 loop is CASSGPDRVGEKLFF. In DNA form, the CDR3 reads TGTGCCAGCAGTGGCCCGGACAGGGTCGGTGAAAAACTGTTTTTT.

The rearrangement joins TRBV4-1 to TRBJ2-1; 9 bases are a match to TRBD1. CDR1 is MGHRA and CDR2 is YSYEKL in the germline V gene. There are 17 residues in the CDR3. The trim removed 3 bases at V and 0 bases at J, leaving 6 bases unmatched. The CDR3 sequence is CASSHSPGQGSYNEQFF. CDR3 coding DNA: TGCGCCAGCAGCCATTCACCGGGACAGGGCTCCTACAATGAGCAGTTCTTC.

This chain connects TRBV6-1 to TRBJ2-7, with D maybe TRBD1 (5 bases). V was shortened by 3 bases and J by 4 bases, with 10 bases between the two germline ends. This CDR3 spans 13 amino acids. Germline V CDR1 and CDR2: MNHNS, SASEGT. In DNA form, the CDR3 reads TGTGCCAGCAGTGACAGACAGCCGTACGAGCAGTACGTC. Its translation: CASSDRQPYEQYV.

This clonotype was detected only a few times. The chain joins TRBV6-5 to TRBJ2-3; TRBD2 might be the D (5 bases). V gave up 0 bases and J gave up 6 bases, with 7 bases separating them. The CDR3 extends over 13 amino acids. Germline V gives CDR1 MNHEY, CDR2 SVGAGI. The CDR3 reads CASSYSRGDTQYF. The CDR3 bases are TGTGCCAGCAGTTACTCGAGAGGGGATACGCAGTATTTT.

The rearrangement joins TRBV5-1 to TRBJ1-1; a weak D match, TRBD1 (5 bases). CDR1 is SGHRS, CDR2 YFSETQ, per germline. CDR3 length: 13 residues. Trimming removed 6 bases from V and 1 base from J, with 10 bases in between. The DNA for the CDR3 is TGCGCCAGCAAGGTTCAGGGGAACACTGAAGCTTTCTTT. Translation: CASKVQGNTEAFF. The full variable domain, completed using reference TRBV5-1 and TRBJ1-1, is KAGVTQTPRYLIKTRGQQVTLSCSPISGHRSVSWYQQTPGQGLQFLFEYFSETQRNKGNFPGRFSGRQFSNSRSEMNVSTLELGDSALYLCASKVQGNTEAFFGQGTRLTVV.

At least ten counts were recorded for this clonotype. The chain employs TRBV20-1 and TRBJ2-1, with D unclear. The V end was cut by 0 bases, the J end by 1 base, with 7 bases between. This CDR3 has 14 amino acids. The germline V gene encodes CDR1 DFQATT and CDR2 SNEGSKA (reference sequence). The CDR3 DNA sequence: TGCAGTGCTAGAGATCGTACTTCCTACAATGAGCAGTTCTTC. It specifies CSARDRTSYNEQFF.

This clonotype was counted many times. V and J are TRBV10-3 and TRBJ2-3; D might be TRBD1 (6 bases). V was clipped by 0 bases and J by 3 bases, with 7 bases between them. The CDR3 has 14 amino acids. CDR1 ENHRY and CDR2 SYGVKD come from the germline V gene. The CDR3 is CAISESDSTDTQYF. Written as DNA, the CDR3 is TGTGCCATCAGTGAGTCGGACAGTACAGATACGCAGTATTTT.

Many counts were recorded for this clonotype. V and J are TRBV5-5 and TRBJ2-7; a weak D match, TRBD1 (6 bases). Germline V CDR1 and CDR2: SGHKS, YYEKEE (reference sequence). The CDR3 is 13 residues long. Trimming removed 4 bases from V and 0 bases from J, with 8 bases in between. The CDR3 here is CASSRDTSYEQYV. CDR3 nucleotides: TGTGCCAGCAGCAGGGACACCTCCTACGAGCAGTACGTC.

DNA for the CDR3: TGTGCCATCAATCCAGCGGGGAACTACACAGATACGCAGTATTTT. Protein product: CAINPAGNYTDTQYF. The J gene is TRBJ2-3, the V gene TRBV10-3; TRBD2 matches 7 bases. This CDR3 is built from 15 residues. Per the germline V gene, CDR1 is ENHRY and CDR2 is SYGVKD. The trim removed 7 bases at V and 2 bases at J, leaving 9 bases unmatched.

The rearrangement links TRBV7-2 to TRBJ1-2; 8 bases align to TRBD1. The CDR3 spans 16 residues. The V and J ends lost 4 bases and 4 bases, in that order; junction bases with no gene match: 11. Germline V gene lookup returns CDR1 SGHTA and CDR2 FQGNSA. The DNA for the CDR3 is TGTGCCAGCAGCTGGGCGGGACAGGCAGAGATCTATGGCTACACCTTC. This gives the protein CASSWAGQAEIYGYTF.

This clonotype was counted many times. This chain links TRBV20-1 with TRBJ2-5; maybe TRBD2 (5 bases). Germline-derived CDR1 and CDR2 are DFQATT and SNEGSKA (reference sequence). Trimming removed 2 bases at V and 5 bases at J, with 18 bases between. The CDR3 runs 15 residues. The CDR3 sequence: CSARTSGLAIETQYF. The CDR3 coding sequence is TGCAGTGCTAGAACGTCGGGCCTAGCCATTGAGACCCAGTACTTC.

This chain uses TRBV20-1 with TRBJ1-3; 7 bases are a match to TRBD1. J gave up 2 bases and V 6 bases, and 16 bases lay outside the gene matches. The CDR3 length is 17 residues. Germline CDR1 DFQATT, CDR2 SNEGSKA (reference sequence). In nucleotides, the CDR3 is TGCAGTGCCAAGAAGGGACAGCTGGATTTCCCTGGAAACACCATATATTTT. Amino acids: CSAKKGQLDFPGNTIYF.

This clonotype was seen a single time. This rearrangement joins TRBV9 to TRBJ1-2; no clear D. Per germline, CDR1 SGDLS and CDR2 YYNGEE. This CDR3 comprises 13 residues. The germline V and J ends were trimmed by 7 bases and 4 bases, with 14 bases remaining between them. CDR3 sequence: CASGPVDLYGYTF. Here the CDR3 DNA reads TGTGCCAGCGGGCCGGTGGACCTCTATGGCTACACCTTC. Together with reference TRBV9 and TRBJ1-2, the CDR3 gives the full variable domain: DSGVTQTPKHLITATGQRVTLRCSPRSGDLSVYWYQQSLDQGLQFLIQYYNGEERAKGNILERFSAQQFPDLHSELNLSSLELGDSALYFCASGPVDLYGYTFGSGTRLTVV.

As regards this clonotype: Since the CDR3 does not end with the conserved phenylalanine or tryptophan, this likely comes from a read error. V is TRBV7-8 and J is TRBJ1-5; D possibly corresponds to TRBD1 (5 bases). Germline assignment: CDR1 SGHVS and CDR2 FQNEAQ. The CDR3 covers 16 residues. V was clipped by 5 bases and J by 5 bases, with 19 bases between them. CDR3 amino acids: CASSPGTGTWDQPQHS. CDR3 DNA sequence: TGTGCCAGCAGCCCTGGGACCGGGACGTGGGATCAGCCCCAGCATTCT.

This clonotype was counted ten times or more. V and J are TRBV6-6 and TRBJ2-3; D is ambiguous. Trimming cost V 4 bases and J 4 bases, with 6 bases left between them. In germline, CDR1 is MNHNY, CDR2 SVGAGI (reference sequence). CDR3 length equals 12 residues. DNA of the CDR3: TGTGCCAGCAGTTCCCTTTCAGATACGCAGTATTTT. This translates into CASSSLSDTQYF.

This clonotype was detected only a few times. This chain links TRBV28 with TRBJ1-2, with D tentatively TRBD1 (5 bases). This CDR3 comprises 14 residues. Trimming shortened V by 5 bases and J by 4 bases, and 14 bases separated the two germline ends. Germline values: CDR1 MDHEN, CDR2 SYDVKM. In DNA form, the CDR3 reads TGTGCCAGCAGTCGCCCAGGGACTGGCTATGGCTACACCTTC. This codes for CASSRPGTGYGYTF.